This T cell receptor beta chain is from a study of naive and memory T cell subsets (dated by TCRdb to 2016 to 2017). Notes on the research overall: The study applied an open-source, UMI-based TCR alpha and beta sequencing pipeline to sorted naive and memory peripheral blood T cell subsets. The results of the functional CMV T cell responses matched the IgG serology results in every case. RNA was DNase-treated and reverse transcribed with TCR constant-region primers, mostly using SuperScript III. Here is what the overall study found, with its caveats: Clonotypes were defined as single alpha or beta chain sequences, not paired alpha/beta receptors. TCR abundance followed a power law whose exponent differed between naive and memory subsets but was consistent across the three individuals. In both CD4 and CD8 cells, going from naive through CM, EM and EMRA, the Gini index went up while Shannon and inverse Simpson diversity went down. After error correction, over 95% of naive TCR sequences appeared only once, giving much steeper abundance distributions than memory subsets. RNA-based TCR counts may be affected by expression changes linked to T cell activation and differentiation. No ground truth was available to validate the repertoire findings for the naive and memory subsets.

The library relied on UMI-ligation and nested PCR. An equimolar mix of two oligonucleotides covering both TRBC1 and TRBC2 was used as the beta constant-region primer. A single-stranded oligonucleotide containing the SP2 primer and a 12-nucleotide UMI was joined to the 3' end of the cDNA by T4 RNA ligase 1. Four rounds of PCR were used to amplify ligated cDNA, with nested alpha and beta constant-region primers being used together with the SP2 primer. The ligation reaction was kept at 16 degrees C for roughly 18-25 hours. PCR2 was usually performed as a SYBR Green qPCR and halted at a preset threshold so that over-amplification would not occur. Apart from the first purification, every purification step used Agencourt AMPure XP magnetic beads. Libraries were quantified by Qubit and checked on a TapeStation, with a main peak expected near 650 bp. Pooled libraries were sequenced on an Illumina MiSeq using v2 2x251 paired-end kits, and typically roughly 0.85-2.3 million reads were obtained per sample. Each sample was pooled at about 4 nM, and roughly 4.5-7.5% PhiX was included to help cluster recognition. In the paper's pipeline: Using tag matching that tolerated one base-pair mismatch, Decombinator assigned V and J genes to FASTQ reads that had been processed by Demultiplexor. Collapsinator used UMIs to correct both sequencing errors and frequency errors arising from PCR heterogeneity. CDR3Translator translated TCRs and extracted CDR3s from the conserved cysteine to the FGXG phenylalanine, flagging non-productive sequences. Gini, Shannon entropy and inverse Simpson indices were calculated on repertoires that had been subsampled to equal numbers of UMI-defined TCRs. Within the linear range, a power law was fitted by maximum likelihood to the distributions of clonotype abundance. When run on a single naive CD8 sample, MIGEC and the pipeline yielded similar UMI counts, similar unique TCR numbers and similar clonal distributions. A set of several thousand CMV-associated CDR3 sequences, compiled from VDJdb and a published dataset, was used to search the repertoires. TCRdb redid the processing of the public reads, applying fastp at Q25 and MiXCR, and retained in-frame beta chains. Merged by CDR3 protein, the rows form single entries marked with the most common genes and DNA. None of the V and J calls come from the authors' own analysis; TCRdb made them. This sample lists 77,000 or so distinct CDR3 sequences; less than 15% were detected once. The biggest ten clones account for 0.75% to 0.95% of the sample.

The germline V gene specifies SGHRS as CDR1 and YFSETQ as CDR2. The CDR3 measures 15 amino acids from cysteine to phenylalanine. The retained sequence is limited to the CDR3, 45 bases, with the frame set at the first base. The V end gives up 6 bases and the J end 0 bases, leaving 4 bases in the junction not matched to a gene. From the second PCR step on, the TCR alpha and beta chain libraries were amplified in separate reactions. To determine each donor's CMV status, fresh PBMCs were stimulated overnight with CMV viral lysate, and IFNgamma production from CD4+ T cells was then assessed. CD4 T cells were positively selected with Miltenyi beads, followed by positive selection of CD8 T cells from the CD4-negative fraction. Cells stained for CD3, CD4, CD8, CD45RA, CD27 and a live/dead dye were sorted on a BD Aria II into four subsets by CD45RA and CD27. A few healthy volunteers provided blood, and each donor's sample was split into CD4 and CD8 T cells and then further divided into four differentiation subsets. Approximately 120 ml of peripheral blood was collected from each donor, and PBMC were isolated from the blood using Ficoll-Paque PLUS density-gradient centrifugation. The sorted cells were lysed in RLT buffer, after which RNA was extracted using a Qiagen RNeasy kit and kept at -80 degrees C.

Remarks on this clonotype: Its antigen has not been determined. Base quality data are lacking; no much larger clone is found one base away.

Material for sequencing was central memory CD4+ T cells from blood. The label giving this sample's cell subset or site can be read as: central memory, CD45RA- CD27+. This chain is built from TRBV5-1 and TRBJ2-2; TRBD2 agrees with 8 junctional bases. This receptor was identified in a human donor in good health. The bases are TGCGCCAGCATGGCTAGCGGGTCGAACACCGGGGAGCTGTTTTTT. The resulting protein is CASMASGSNTGELFF.